These 13 T cell receptor beta chains came from one sample sequenced in a study of T cells in narcolepsy. Libraries were prepared by immunoSEQ multiplex PCR; TCRdb keeps only in-frame clonotypes and omits some of them. Among over 30,000 clones listed, roughly 88% were seen once. The sample consisted of CD45RA- memory CD4+ T cells from PBMCs. The source of these receptors is a human donor with narcolepsy.

The V gene is TRBV18, the J gene TRBJ2-7, with D perhaps TRBD1 or TRBD2 (5 bases each). Germline loops: CDR1 KGHSH, CDR2 LQKENI. V was cut by 0 bases and J by 3 bases, with 12 bases left in between. This CDR3 has 15 amino acids. CDR3: CASSPPRDRVYEQYF. CDR3 nucleotides: TGTGCCAGCTCACCACCTCGGGACCGCGTCTACGAGCAGTACTTC. Full variable domain (missing parts from reference TRBV18 and TRBJ2-7): NAGVMQNPRHLVRRRGQEARLRCSPMKGHSHVYWYRQLPEEGLKFMVYLQKENIIDESGMPKERFSAEFPKEGPSILRIQQVVRGDSAAYFCASSPPRDRVYEQYFGPGTRLTVT.

The V call is TRBV7-9, the J call TRBJ1-4; 10 bases are shared with TRBD1. CDR3 length: 18 amino acids. CDR1 SEHNR and CDR2 FQNEAQ come from the germline V gene (reference sequence). V trimming: 3 bases; J trimming: 0 bases; junction bases outside the gene matches: 7. CDR3 coding DNA: TGTGCCAGCAGCTTTTGGACAGGGGGATTGTCAACTAATGAAAAACTGTTTTTT. Its translation is CASSFWTGGLSTNEKLFF.

This chain uses TRBV19 with TRBJ1-5, with a possible D match to TRBD1 (5 bases). Trimming cost V 4 bases and J 2 bases, with 15 bases left between them. The germline CDR1 and CDR2 sequences are LNHDA and SQIVND (reference sequence). This CDR3 has 16 amino acids. This CDR3 reads CASSTLTAQRNQPQHF. For the CDR3, the DNA is TGTGCCAGTAGTACCCTGACAGCCCAACGCAATCAGCCCCAGCATTTT.

This clone showed up just once. V is TRBV5-6 and J is TRBJ1-5; D uncertain. Trimming shortened V by 0 bases and J by 4 bases, and 5 bases separated the two germline ends. The CDR3 contains 13 residues. CDR1 is SGHDT, CDR2 YYEEEE, per germline. The CDR3 is CASSLAPNQPQHF. CDR3 in DNA: TGTGCCAGCAGCTTGGCGCCAAATCAGCCCCAGCATTTT. The complete variable domain, with remaining parts taken from reference TRBV5-6 and TRBJ1-5, reads DAGVTQSPTHLIKTRGQQVTLRCSPKSGHDTVSWYQQALGQGPQFIFQYYEEEERQRGNFPDRFSGHQFPNYSSELNVNALLLGDSALYLCASSLAPNQPQHFGDGTRLSIL.

V usage is TRBV29-1 and J usage is TRBJ1-5, with 8 bases lining up with TRBD1. The CDR3 has 13 residues. V shed 4 bases and J 3 bases; nucleotides not matched to a gene: 2. CDR1 SQVTM and CDR2 ANQGSEA come from the germline V gene. The DNA of the CDR3 is TGCAGCGTTGGGGACAGGCCCAATCAGCCCCAGCATTTT. This codes for CSVGDRPNQPQHF.

The chain employs TRBV6-5 and TRBJ2-1, with 13 bases lining up with TRBD2. With V trimmed by 6 bases and J by 5 bases, 4 bases remained unmatched. CDR1 is MNHEY, CDR2 SVGAGI, per germline. The CDR3 consists of 15 residues. CDR3 in DNA: TGTGCCAGCAGCCCGGGACTAGCGGGGCACAATGAGCAGTTCTTC. Protein sequence: CASSPGLAGHNEQFF.

The chain employs TRBV18 and TRBJ1-4; D uncertain. This CDR3 region has 13 residues. Trimming removed 6 bases from V and 8 bases from J, with 13 bases in between. Germline CDR1 reads KGHSH; CDR2 reads LQKENI. The CDR3: CASSPAGGEKLFF. DNA of the CDR3: TGTGCCAGCTCTCCCGCCGGAGGCGAAAAACTGTTTTTT. Supplemented by reference TRBV18 and TRBJ1-4, the full variable domain reads NAGVMQNPRHLVRRRGQEARLRCSPMKGHSHVYWYRQLPEEGLKFMVYLQKENIIDESGMPKERFSAEFPKEGPSILRIQQVVRGDSAAYFCASSPAGGEKLFFGSGTQLSVL.

The genes are TRBV12-5 and TRBJ2-3; no definite D call. The germline V gene has CDR1 LGHNT and CDR2 FRNRAP. Trimming stripped 3 bases from V and 4 bases from J, with 2 bases between. The CDR3 runs to 11 residues. DNA for the CDR3: TGTGCTAGTGGTTTCTCAGATACGCAGTATTTT. Residues: CASGFSDTQYF.

As regards this clone: The same CDR3 can be traced to other DNA sequences in this sample. The chain links TRBV30 to TRBJ2-3; no firm D call. The germline CDR1 and CDR2 sequences are GTSNPN and SVGIG (reference sequence). The CDR3 totals 13 residues. The germline V and J ends were trimmed by 6 bases and 2 bases, with 12 bases remaining between them. CDR3 nucleotides: TGTGCCTGCAAACTGGCGGACACAGATACGCAGTATTTT. Translation gives CACKLADTDTQYF.

The chain links TRBV7-2 to TRBJ1-4; 10 nucleotides align to TRBD1. Germline CDR1 is SGHTA and CDR2 is FQGNSA. V lost 2 bases and J lost 1; bases outside the gene matches: 7. This CDR3 region has 18 residues. Written as DNA, the CDR3 is TGTGCCAGCAGCTTAAGGCGACAGGGGGCCCTAACTAATGAAAAACTGTTTTTT. Protein product: CASSLRRQGALTNEKLFF.

The rearrangement uses TRBV5-1 and TRBJ1-1, with D unresolved. Trimming stripped 0 bases from V and 0 bases from J, with 6 bases between. The CDR3 spans 14 residues. From germline, CDR1 is SGHRS and CDR2 YFSETQ. The DNA for the CDR3 is TGCGCCAGCAGCTTGGGTCCTATGAACACTGAAGCTTTCTTT. Residues: CASSLGPMNTEAFF.

This chain connects TRBV25-1 to TRBJ1-2; no reliable D call. Germline CDR1 and CDR2: MGHDK and SYGVNS. This CDR3 contains 12 residues. Trimming removed 3 bases from V and 8 bases from J, with 10 bases in between. CDR3 protein: CASSDGPAGYTF. The CDR3 DNA follows: TGTGCCAGCAGTGACGGGCCGGCCGGCTACACCTTC.

The rearrangement joins TRBV28 to TRBJ1-2, with 8 bases that match TRBD1. The germline CDR1 and CDR2 sequences are MDHEN and SYDVKM. The length of the CDR3 is 13 residues. Trimming took 2 bases from V and 11 from J; bases not matched to a gene: 7. The CDR3 loop is CASSLGQGVRYTF. Here the CDR3 DNA reads TGTGCCAGCAGTTTAGGACAGGGCGTGAGGTACACCTTC.